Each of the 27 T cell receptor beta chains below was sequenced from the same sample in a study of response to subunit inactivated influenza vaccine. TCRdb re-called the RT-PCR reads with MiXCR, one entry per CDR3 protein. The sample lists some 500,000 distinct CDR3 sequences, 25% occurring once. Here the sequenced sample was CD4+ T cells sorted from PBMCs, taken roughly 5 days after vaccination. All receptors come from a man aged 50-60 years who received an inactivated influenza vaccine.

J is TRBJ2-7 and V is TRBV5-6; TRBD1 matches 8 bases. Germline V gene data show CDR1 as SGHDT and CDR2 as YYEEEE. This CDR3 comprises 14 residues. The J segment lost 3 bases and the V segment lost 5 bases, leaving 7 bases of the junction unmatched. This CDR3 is CASRRTGHDYEQYF. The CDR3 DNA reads TGTGCCAGCAGACGGACAGGGCATGACTACGAGCAGTACTTC.

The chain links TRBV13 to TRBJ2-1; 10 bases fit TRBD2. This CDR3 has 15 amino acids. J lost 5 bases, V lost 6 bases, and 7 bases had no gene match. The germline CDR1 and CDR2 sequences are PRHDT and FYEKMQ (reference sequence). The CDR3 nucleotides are TGTGCCAGCAGACCCGGGACTAGCGCCGACAATGAGCAGTTCTTC. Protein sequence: CASRPGTSADNEQFF.

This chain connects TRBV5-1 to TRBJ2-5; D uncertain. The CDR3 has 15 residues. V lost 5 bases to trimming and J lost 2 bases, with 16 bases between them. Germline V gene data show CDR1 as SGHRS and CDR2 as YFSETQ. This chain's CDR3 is CASREAPWIQETQYF. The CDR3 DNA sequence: TGCGCCAGCAGAGAGGCCCCTTGGATACAAGAGACCCAGTACTTC.

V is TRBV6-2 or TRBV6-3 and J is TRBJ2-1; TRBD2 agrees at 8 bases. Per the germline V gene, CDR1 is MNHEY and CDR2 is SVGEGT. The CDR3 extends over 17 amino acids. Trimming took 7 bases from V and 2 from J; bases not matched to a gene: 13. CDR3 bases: TGTGCCAGCACTGTAGATTTGCGGGGGGCCACCTACAATGAGCAGTTCTTC. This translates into CASTVDLRGATYNEQFF.

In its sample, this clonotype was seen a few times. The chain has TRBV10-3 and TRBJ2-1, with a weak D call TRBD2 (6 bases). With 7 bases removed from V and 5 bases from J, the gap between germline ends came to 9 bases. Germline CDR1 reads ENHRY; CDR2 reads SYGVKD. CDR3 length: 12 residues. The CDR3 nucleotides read TGTGCCATCAAACCGGGAGACAATGAGCAGTTCTTC. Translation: CAIKPGDNEQFF.

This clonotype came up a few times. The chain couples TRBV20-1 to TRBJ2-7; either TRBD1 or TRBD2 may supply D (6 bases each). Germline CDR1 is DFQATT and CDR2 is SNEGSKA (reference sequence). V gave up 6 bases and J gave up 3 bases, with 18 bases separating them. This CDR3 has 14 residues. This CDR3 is CSAKVGGTGYEQYF. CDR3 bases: TGCAGTGCAAAAGTAGGGGGGACTGGCTACGAGCAGTACTTC.

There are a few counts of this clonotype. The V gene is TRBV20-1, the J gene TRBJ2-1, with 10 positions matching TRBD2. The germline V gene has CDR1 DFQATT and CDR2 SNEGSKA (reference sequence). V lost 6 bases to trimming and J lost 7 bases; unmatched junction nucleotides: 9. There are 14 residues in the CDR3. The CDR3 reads CSAKREGRWNEQFF. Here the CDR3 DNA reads TGCAGTGCGAAGCGGGAGGGCCGTTGGAATGAGCAGTTCTTC.

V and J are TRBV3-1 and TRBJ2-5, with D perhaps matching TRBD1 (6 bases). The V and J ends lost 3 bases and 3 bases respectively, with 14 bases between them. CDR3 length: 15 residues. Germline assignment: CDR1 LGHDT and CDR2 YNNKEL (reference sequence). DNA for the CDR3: TGTGCCAGCAGCCACCTCGGGACAACTAAAGAGACCCAGTACTTC. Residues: CASSHLGTTKETQYF.

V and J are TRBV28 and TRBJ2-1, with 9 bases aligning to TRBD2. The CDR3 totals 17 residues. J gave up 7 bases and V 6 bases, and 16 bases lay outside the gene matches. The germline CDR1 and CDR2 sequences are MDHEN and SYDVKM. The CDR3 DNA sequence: TGTGCCAGCAGAGGATCTTGCGGGAGGGTCAGGGAGAATGAGCAGTTCTTC. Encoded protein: CASRGSCGRVRENEQFF.

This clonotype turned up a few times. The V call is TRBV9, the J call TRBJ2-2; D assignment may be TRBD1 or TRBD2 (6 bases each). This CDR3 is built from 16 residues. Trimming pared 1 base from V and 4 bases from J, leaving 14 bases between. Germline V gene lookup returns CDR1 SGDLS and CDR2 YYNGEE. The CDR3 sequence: CASSVRHGGVTGELFF. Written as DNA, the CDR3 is TGTGCCAGCAGCGTACGCCACGGGGGCGTCACCGGGGAGCTGTTTTTT.

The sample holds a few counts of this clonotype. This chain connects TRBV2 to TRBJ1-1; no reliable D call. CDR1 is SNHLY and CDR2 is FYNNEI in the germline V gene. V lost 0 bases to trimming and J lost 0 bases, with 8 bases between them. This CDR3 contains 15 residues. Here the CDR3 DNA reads TGTGCCAGCAGTGAAGCTGAGAGGATGAACACTGAAGCTTTCTTT. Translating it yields CASSEAERMNTEAFF. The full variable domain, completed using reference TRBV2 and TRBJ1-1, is EPEVTQTPSHQVTQMGQEVILRCVPISNHLYFYWYRQILGQKVEFLVSFYNNEISEKSEIFDDQFSVERPDGSNFTLKIRSTKLEDSAMYFCASSEAERMNTEAFFGQGTRLTVV.

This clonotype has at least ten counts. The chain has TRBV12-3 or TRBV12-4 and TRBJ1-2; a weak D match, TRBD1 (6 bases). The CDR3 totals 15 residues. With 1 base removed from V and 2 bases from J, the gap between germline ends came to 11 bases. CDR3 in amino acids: CASSLGPGTNYGYTF. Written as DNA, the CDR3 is TGTGCCAGCAGTTTAGGCCCCGGGACAAACTATGGCTACACCTTC.

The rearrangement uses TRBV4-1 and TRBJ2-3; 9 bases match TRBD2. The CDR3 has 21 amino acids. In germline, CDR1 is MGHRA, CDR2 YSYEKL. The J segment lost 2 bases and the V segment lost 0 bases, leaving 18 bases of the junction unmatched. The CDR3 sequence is CASSQDGLAGFADQNTDTQYF. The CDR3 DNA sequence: TGCGCCAGCAGCCAAGATGGGCTAGCGGGGTTCGCAGACCAAAACACAGATACGCAGTATTTT.

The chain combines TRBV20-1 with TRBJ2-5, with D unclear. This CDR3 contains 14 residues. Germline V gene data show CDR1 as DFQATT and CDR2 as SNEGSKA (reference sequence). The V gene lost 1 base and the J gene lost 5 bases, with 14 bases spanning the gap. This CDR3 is CSARVQLFDETQYF. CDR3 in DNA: TGCAGTGCTAGAGTACAGCTATTTGACGAGACCCAGTACTTC.

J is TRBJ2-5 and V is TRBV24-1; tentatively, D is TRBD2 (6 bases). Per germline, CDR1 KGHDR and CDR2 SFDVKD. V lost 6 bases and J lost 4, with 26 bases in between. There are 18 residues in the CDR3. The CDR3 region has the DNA TGTGCCACCAGTACCCCTTGGGGTGTCCAAGAGGGAGGAGAGACCCAGTACTTC. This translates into CATSTPWGVQEGGETQYF.

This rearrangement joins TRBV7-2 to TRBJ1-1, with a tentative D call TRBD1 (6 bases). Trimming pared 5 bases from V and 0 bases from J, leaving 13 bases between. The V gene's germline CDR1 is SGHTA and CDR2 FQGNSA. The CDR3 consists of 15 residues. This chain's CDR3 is CASSQKTGLNTEAFF. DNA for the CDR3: TGTGCCAGCAGCCAGAAAACAGGGCTGAACACTGAAGCTTTCTTT.

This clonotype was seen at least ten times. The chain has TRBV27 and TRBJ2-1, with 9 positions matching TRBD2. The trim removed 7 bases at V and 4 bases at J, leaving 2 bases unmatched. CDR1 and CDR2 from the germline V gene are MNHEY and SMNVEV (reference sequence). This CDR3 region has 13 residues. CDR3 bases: TGTGCCAGCACCCTAGCGGGGTACAATGAGCAGTTCTTC. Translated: CASTLAGYNEQFF.

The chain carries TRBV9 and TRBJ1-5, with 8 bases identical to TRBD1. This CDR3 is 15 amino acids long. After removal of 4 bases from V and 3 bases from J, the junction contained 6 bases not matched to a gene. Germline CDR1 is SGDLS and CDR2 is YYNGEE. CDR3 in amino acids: CASSPTGDNNQPQHF. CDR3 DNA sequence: TGTGCCAGCAGCCCGACAGGGGATAACAATCAGCCCCAGCATTTT.

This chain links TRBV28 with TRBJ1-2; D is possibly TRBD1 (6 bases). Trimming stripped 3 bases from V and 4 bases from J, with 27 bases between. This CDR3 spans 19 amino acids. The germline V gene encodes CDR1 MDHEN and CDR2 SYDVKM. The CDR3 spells CASSLFSGLGSGGFYGYTF. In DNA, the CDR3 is TGTGCCAGCAGTTTGTTTTCGGGTTTGGGATCCGGGGGCTTCTATGGCTACACCTTC.

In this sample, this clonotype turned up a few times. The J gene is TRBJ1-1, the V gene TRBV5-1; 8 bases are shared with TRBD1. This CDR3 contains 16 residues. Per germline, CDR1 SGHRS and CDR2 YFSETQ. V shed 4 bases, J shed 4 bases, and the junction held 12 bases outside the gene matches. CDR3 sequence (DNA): TGCGCCAGCAGCGTCGGGACAGGCCTCGGGGGCACTGAAGCTTTCTTT. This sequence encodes CASSVGTGLGGTEAFF. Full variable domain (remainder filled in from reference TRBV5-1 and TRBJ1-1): KAGVTQTPRYLIKTRGQQVTLSCSPISGHRSVSWYQQTPGQGLQFLFEYFSETQRNKGNFPGRFSGRQFSNSRSEMNVSTLELGDSALYLCASSVGTGLGGTEAFFGQGTRLTVV.

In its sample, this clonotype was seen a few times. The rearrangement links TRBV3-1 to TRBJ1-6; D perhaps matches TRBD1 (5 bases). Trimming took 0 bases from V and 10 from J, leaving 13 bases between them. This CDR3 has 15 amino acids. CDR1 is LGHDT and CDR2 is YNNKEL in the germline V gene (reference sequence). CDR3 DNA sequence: TGTGCCAGCAGCCAAGATTGGGCAGGGAAATCACCCCTCCACTTT. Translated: CASSQDWAGKSPLHF.

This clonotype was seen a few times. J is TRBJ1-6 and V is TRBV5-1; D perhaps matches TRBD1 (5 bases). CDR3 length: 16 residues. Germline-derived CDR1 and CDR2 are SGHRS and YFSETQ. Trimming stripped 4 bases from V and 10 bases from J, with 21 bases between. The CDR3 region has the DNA TGCGCCAGCAGCATCCTCCCTTGGGGGAACGAATCACCCCTCCACTTT. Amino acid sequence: CASSILPWGNESPLHF.

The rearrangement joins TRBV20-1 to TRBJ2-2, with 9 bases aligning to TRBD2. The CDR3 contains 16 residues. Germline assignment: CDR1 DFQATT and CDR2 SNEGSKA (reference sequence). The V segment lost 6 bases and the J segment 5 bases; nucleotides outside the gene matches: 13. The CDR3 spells CSARPPSGRRTGELFF. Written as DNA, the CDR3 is TGCAGTGCACGCCCACCGAGCGGGAGGCGAACCGGGGAGCTGTTTTTT.

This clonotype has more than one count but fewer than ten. The CDR3 nucleotides are TGTGCCAGCAGCGTTTGGGGGACTGCGGGAGCTAATGAGCAGTTCTTC. Amino acid sequence: CASSVWGTAGANEQFF. The chain recombines TRBV9 with TRBJ2-1, with TRBD2 identical over 7 bases. CDR1 is SGDLS and CDR2 is YYNGEE in the germline V gene. Losses at the gene ends were 2 bases for V and 7 bases for J; bases not matched to a gene: 12. The CDR3 spans 16 residues.

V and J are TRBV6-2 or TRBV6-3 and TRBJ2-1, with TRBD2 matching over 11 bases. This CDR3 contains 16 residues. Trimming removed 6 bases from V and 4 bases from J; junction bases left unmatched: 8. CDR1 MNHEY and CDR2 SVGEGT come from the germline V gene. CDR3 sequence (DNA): TGTGCCAGCAGGGGGGAGGGACTAGCGGATTACAATGAGCAGTTCTTC. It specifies CASRGEGLADYNEQFF.

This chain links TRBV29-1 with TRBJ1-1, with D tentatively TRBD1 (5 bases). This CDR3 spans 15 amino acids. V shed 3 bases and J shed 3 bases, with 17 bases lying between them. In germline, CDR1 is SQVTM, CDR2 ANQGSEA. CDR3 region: CSVEVAGRADTEAFF. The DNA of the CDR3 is TGCAGCGTTGAGGTGGCAGGGAGGGCGGACACTGAAGCTTTCTTT.

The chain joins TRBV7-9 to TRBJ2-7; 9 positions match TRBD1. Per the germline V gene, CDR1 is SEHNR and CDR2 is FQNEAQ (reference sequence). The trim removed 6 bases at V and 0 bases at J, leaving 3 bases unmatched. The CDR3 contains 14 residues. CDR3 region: CASRRTGDSYEQYF. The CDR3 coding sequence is TGTGCCAGCAGAAGGACAGGGGACTCCTACGAGCAGTACTTC.